The TCR beta chain described here comes from a study of T cell changes during pregnancy in multiple sclerosis. Using immunoSEQ multiplex PCR, the repertoire was profiled, and TCRdb retains in-frame clones only, with some absent. In the table there are around 48,000 clones, about 92% of which are singletons. The CDR3 contains 17 residues. Looked up from germline, CDR1 is SGHDN and CDR2 is FVKESK. V lost 0 bases and J 4 bases, leaving 16 bases between the germline ends. Source: CD4+ T cells from peripheral blood mononuclear cells, taken in the second trimester of pregnancy. This chain joins TRBV14 and TRBJ2-1; TRBD2 might be the D (6 bases). The receptor was isolated from a female donor in good health, enrolled as a control in a pregnancy study. The CDR3 sequence: CASSQDFRELRYNEQFF. CDR3 DNA: TGTGCCAGCAGCCAAGATTTCCGGGAGCTTAGGTACAATGAGCAGTTCTTC.